These 26 T cell receptor beta chains originate from one sample sequenced in a study of T cell responses to AZD1222 COVID-19 vaccine. Generated by immunoSEQ multiplex PCR, the TCRdb table keeps only in-frame clones and is missing some. The sample lists about 93,000 clones, approximately 92% occurring once. The sequencing here drew on peripheral blood, taken 28 days after the second AZD1222 dose. The origin of the receptors is an adult who received the AZD1222 COVID-19 vaccine.

This chain connects TRBV2 to TRBJ1-2, with D unclear. CDR1 and CDR2 (germline): SNHLY, FYNNEI. This CDR3 contains 19 residues. The germline V and J ends were trimmed by 8 bases and 0 bases, with 28 bases remaining between them. CDR3 amino acids: CASYDLGVPADQANYGYTF. The CDR3 DNA is TGTGCCAGCTACGACCTTGGAGTCCCTGCCGATCAAGCTAACTATGGCTACACCTTC.

V usage is TRBV15 and J usage is TRBJ1-6; D uncertain. The CDR3 has 13 residues. V was clipped by 2 bases and J by 8 bases, with 7 bases between them. Germline CDR1 is LNHNV and CDR2 is YYDKDF (reference sequence). CDR3 nucleotide sequence: TGTGCCACCAGCAGAAAGGCTGATTCACCCCTCCACTTT. Translated, it gives CATSRKADSPLHF.

This clone is a singleton in its sample. The chain couples TRBV18 to TRBJ2-1; tentative D call: TRBD2 (6 bases). V lost 3 bases and J 6 bases, leaving 15 bases between the germline ends. In germline, CDR1 is KGHSH, CDR2 LQKENI. The CDR3 totals 15 residues. The CDR3 protein is CASSPLGGAGNEQFF. The CDR3 coding sequence is TGTGCCAGCTCACCCCTGGGCGGGGCGGGCAATGAGCAGTTCTTC.

The chain couples TRBV5-5 to TRBJ1-2; no definite D call. The ends were cut back, 3 bases at V and 6 bases at J, with 12 bases in the middle. The CDR3 sequence is 13 residues long. The germline CDR1 and CDR2 sequences are SGHKS and YYEKEE (reference sequence). The DNA of the CDR3 is TGTGCCAGCAGCTCCGTCTACGAGGATGGCTACACCTTC. Protein: CASSSVYEDGYTF.

The chain joins TRBV10-3 to TRBJ1-5, with a weak D call TRBD1 (5 bases). Germline-derived CDR1 and CDR2 are ENHRY and SYGVKD. Trimming removed 6 bases from V and 2 bases from J, with 11 bases in between. The CDR3 length is 14 residues. This CDR3 is CAISQGRGNQPQHF. CDR3 bases: TGTGCCATCAGCCAGGGTAGGGGCAATCAGCCCCAGCATTTT.

V and J are TRBV5-1 and TRBJ2-3, with D possibly matching TRBD2 (6 bases). Trimming took off 4 bases at V and 6 bases at J, with 21 bases between the two ends. The CDR3 has 16 residues. CDR1 and CDR2 (germline): SGHRS, YFSETQ. The CDR3 DNA sequence: TGCGCCAGCAGCAGGACCGGGACTCCCCTGGGGGATACGCAGTATTTT. It encodes CASSRTGTPLGDTQYF.

This clone was recorded only once. This chain connects TRBV2 to TRBJ1-1; a possible D gene is TRBD1 (6 bases). CDR1 and CDR2 from the germline V gene are SNHLY and FYNNEI. This CDR3 is built from 18 residues. V was clipped by 4 bases and J by 2 bases, with 23 bases between them. CDR3 region: CASSVPGQQANPNTEAFF. The CDR3 nucleotides are TGTGCCAGCAGTGTTCCCGGACAGCAGGCGAACCCCAACACTGAAGCTTTCTTT.

The V and J genes are TRBV7-6 and TRBJ2-2; weak D call: TRBD2 (5 bases). The CDR3 length is 15 residues. Germline-derived CDR1 and CDR2 are SGHVS and FNYEAQ. V was clipped by 1 base and J by 5 bases, with 11 bases between them. CDR3 sequence (DNA): TGTGCCAGCAGCTTAGACGGGCGAGGGACCGGGGAGCTGTTTTTT. Amino acid sequence: CASSLDGRGTGELFF.

The chain couples TRBV6-5 to TRBJ2-5, with a possible D match to TRBD1 (5 bases). The CDR3 runs to 16 residues. Germline V gives CDR1 MNHEY, CDR2 SVGAGI. V lost 4 bases to trimming and J lost 5 bases, with 20 bases between them. The CDR3 loop is CASSSTPRGGGETQYF. CDR3 DNA sequence: TGTGCCAGCAGTTCAACGCCAAGGGGCGGTGGGGAGACCCAGTACTTC.

The chain recombines TRBV7-2 with TRBJ2-7; 12 bases fit TRBD2. CDR3 length equals 15 residues. V was clipped by 5 bases and J by 6 bases; unmatched bases: 8. CDR1 is SGHTA, CDR2 FQGNSA, per germline. CDR3 amino acids: CASSTTSGSVFEQYF. CDR3 in DNA: TGTGCCAGCAGCACGACTAGCGGGAGCGTATTCGAGCAGTACTTC.

The J gene is TRBJ1-2, the V gene TRBV7-2; D is unresolved. V was pared by 2 bases and J by 2 bases, with 15 bases between. The CDR3 sequence is 16 residues long. Per germline, CDR1 SGHTA and CDR2 FQGNSA. Here the CDR3 reads CASSLSSRGKNYGYTF. CDR3 DNA sequence: TGTGCCAGCAGCTTAAGTAGTAGAGGCAAGAACTATGGCTACACCTTC.

The chain has TRBV6-5 and TRBJ1-1; 9 positions agree with TRBD1. Per the germline V gene, CDR1 is MNHEY and CDR2 is SVGAGI. This CDR3 is 14 amino acids long. Losses at the gene ends were 5 bases for V and 5 bases for J; bases not matched to a gene: 6. CDR3 coding DNA: TGTGCCAGCAGTCCGGGACAGGGCTGGACTGAAGCTTTCTTT. Protein: CASSPGQGWTEAFF.

The rearrangement uses TRBV5-1 and TRBJ1-2, with 8 bases lining up with TRBD1. Trimming at V came to 4 bases and at J to 6 bases, leaving 8 bases not matched to a gene. The CDR3 loop spans 14 amino acids. Germline assignment: CDR1 SGHRS and CDR2 YFSETQ. The CDR3 DNA reads TGCGCCAGCAGCAGCTCAGGGGGCGAGAATGGCTACACCTTC. Encoded protein: CASSSSGGENGYTF.

V and J are TRBV5-3 and TRBJ2-7; D uncertain. TRBV5-3 is filed as an ORF, its function uncertain. V lost 0 bases and J 4 bases, leaving 5 bases between the germline ends. The CDR3 contains 12 residues. Here the CDR3 DNA reads TGTGCCAGAAGCTTGGGACCATACGAGCAGTACTTC. It encodes CARSLGPYEQYF.

The rearrangement links TRBV7-8 to TRBJ2-3; 12 positions match TRBD2. V gave up 4 bases and J gave up 3 bases; unmatched junction bases: 14. The germline gives CDR1 SGHVS, CDR2 FQNEAQ. The CDR3 runs to 19 residues. CDR3 sequence reads: CASSSRLAGGPGTTDTQYF. DNA for the CDR3: TGTGCCAGCAGCTCTAGGCTAGCGGGAGGGCCCGGGACTACAGATACGCAGTATTTT.

This clone has just one count. The chain couples TRBV5-1 to TRBJ1-1; no reliable D call. There are 14 residues in the CDR3. From germline, CDR1 is SGHRS and CDR2 YFSETQ. Trimming removed 1 base at V and 1 base at J, with 8 bases between. The CDR3 is CASSLSNRNTEAFF. The DNA for the CDR3 is TGCGCCAGCAGCTTGTCGAACAGGAACACTGAAGCTTTCTTT.

A few counts support this clone. The rearrangement links TRBV11-2 to TRBJ2-5; TRBD2 aligns across 9 bases. The CDR3 is 15 amino acids. The trim removed 3 bases at V and 5 bases at J, leaving 7 bases unmatched. Germline values: CDR1 SGHAT, CDR2 FQNNGV. The CDR3 here is CASSLLAGVGETQYF. The CDR3 nucleotides are TGTGCCAGCAGCTTGTTAGCGGGAGTGGGGGAGACCCAGTACTTC.

The chain carries TRBV6-6 and TRBJ2-5, with TRBD1 matching 7 bases. With 6 bases clipped from V and 3 bases from J, the junction kept 4 bases outside the gene matches. The CDR3 spans 13 residues. Germline values: CDR1 MNHNY, CDR2 SVGAGI (reference sequence). DNA of the CDR3: TGTGCCAGCAGGGGACAGCAAGAAGAGACCCAGTACTTC. Translated: CASRGQQEETQYF.

V gene TRBV11-2 combines with J gene TRBJ1-2; D is undetermined. V was shortened by 5 bases and J by 5 bases, with 21 bases between the two germline ends. Germline assignment: CDR1 SGHAT and CDR2 FQNNGV. The CDR3 has 16 residues. The CDR3 nucleotides are TGTGCCAGCAGCCTTCATGATGGACCATCCTCATATGGCTACACCTTC. Its protein is CASSLHDGPSSYGYTF. The full variable domain, with the rest looked up from reference TRBV11-2 and TRBJ1-2, is EAGVAQSPRYKIIEKRQSVAFWCNPISGHATLYWYQQILGQGPKLLIQFQNNGVVDDSQLPKDRFSAERLKGVDSTLKIQPAKLEDSAVYLCASSLHDGPSSYGYTFGSGTRLTVV.

The chain recombines TRBV6-5 with TRBJ2-7, with 9 positions matching TRBD1. V trimming: 5 bases; J trimming: 6 bases; junction bases outside the gene matches: 5. Looked up from germline, CDR1 is MNHEY and CDR2 is SVGAGI. There are 13 residues in the CDR3. The CDR3 spells CASSRTGAGEQYF. CDR3 DNA: TGTGCCAGCAGTCGGACAGGGGCGGGCGAGCAGTACTTC.

V is TRBV3-1 (or the pseudogene TRBV3-2) and J is TRBJ1-1, with 7 positions matching TRBD1. From germline, CDR1 is LGHDT and CDR2 YNNKEL (reference sequence). With V trimmed by 4 bases and J by 1 base, 3 bases remained unmatched. The CDR3 length is 14 residues. For the CDR3, the DNA is TGTGCCAGCAGCCGCAGGGGGGCGAACACTGAAGCTTTCTTT. Its protein is CASSRRGANTEAFF.

The V gene is TRBV11-2, the J gene TRBJ2-3, with 7 bases lining up with TRBD1. The CDR3 spans 18 residues. CDR1 SGHAT and CDR2 FQNNGV come from the germline V gene. With 5 bases clipped from V and 8 bases from J, the junction kept 22 bases outside the gene matches. CDR3 sequence: CASSRTGTDYSPFSTQYF. In DNA form, the CDR3 reads TGTGCCAGCAGCCGAACCGGGACAGACTACTCACCCTTTAGTACGCAGTATTTT.

The gene calls are TRBV7-2 and TRBJ2-3; D tentatively reads TRBD1 or TRBD2 (6 bases each). The CDR3 runs 15 residues. Germline CDR1 reads SGHTA; CDR2 reads FQGNSA. V was pared by 1 base and J by 2 bases, with 10 bases between. The CDR3 loop reads CASSLEGGFTDTQYF. In DNA form, the CDR3 reads TGTGCCAGCAGCTTAGAGGGGGGTTTCACAGATACGCAGTATTTT. Full variable domain (remainder filled in from reference TRBV7-2 and TRBJ2-3): GAGVSQSPSNKVTEKGKDVELRCDPISGHTALYWYRQSLGQGLEFLIYFQGNSAPDKSGLPSDRFSAERTGGSVSTLTIQRTQQEDSAVYLCASSLEGGFTDTQYFGPGTRLTVL.

This chain connects TRBV27 to TRBJ2-7; D not certain. Deletions cut 2 bases from V and 1 base from J, with 9 bases between. This CDR3 spans 14 amino acids. Germline loops: CDR1 MNHEY, CDR2 SMNVEV (reference sequence). The CDR3 DNA follows: TGTGCCAGCAGTTTAGATTACAATTCCTACGAGCAGTACTTC. Amino acid sequence: CASSLDYNSYEQYF.

This chain connects TRBV13 to TRBJ2-7; D not resolved. Germline V gene sequence: CDR1 PRHDT, CDR2 FYEKMQ (reference sequence). The V and J ends lost 1 base and 0 bases respectively, with 7 bases between them. The CDR3 extends over 14 amino acids. In DNA, the CDR3 is TGTGCCAGCAGCTTAGAGGGAACCTCCTACGAGCAGTACTTC. Translating it yields CASSLEGTSYEQYF.

Notes on this clone: Different DNA sequences within this sample yield the same CDR3. The chain uses TRBV7-3 and TRBJ1-1; possibly TRBD1 for D (5 bases). There are 13 residues in the CDR3. V dropped 3 bases and J dropped 1 base, with 6 bases sitting between them. Germline V gene sequence: CDR1 SGHTA, CDR2 FQGTGA. This CDR3 is CASSFGGNTEAFF. The CDR3 nucleotides read TGTGCCAGCAGCTTTGGGGGGAACACTGAAGCTTTCTTT.